The subject of this entry is one TCR beta chain. Its antigen remains unknown. The sample belongs to a study of T cell responses to AZD1222 COVID-19 vaccine. Across the whole study: Samples with a second dose at about 4 or about 12 weeks were pooled together. Study-wide findings and caveats: Spike-specific TCR breadth and depth went up after people got two AZD1222 doses. Nearly half of unique spike-specific TCRs reportedly avoided B.1.351 and B.1.1.7 mutated regions. Clonal diversity may have been underestimated in mostly white British donors.

CDR3 length: 13 residues. V dropped 4 bases and J dropped 4 bases, with 10 bases sitting between them. CDR1 is SEHNR, CDR2 FQNEAQ, per germline (reference sequence). The method was immunoSEQ multiplex PCR; TCRdb's version includes in-frame clones alone and lacks a portion of them. The table records some 120,000 clones, around 84% of them present only once. This receptor was obtained from an adult in good health. Material: peripheral blood, obtained on day 0 of AZD1222 vaccination. This chain connects TRBV7-9 to TRBJ1-1; tentatively, D is TRBD1 (5 bases). CDR3 in DNA: TGTGCCAGCAGCTCCCTGGGGCTCACTGAAGCTTTCTTT. This encodes CASSSLGLTEAFF. The full variable domain, in which reference TRBV7-9 and TRBJ1-1 provide the parts outside the CDR3, is DTGVSQNPRHKITKRGQNVTFRCDPISEHNRLYWYRQTLGQGPEFLTYFQNEAQLEKSRLLSDRFSAERPKGSFSTLEIQRTEQGDSAMYLCASSSLGLTEAFFGQGTRLTVV.